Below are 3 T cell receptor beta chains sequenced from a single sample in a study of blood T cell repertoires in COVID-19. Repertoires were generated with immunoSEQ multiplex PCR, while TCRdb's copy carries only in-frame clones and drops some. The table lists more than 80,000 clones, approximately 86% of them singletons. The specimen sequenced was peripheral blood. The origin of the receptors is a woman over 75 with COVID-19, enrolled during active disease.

The CDR3 DNA reads as TGTGCCAGCTCATCCGCCGCGTCACCCCTCCACTTT. It encodes CASSSAASPLHF. V is TRBV18 and J is TRBJ1-6; D remains unclear. Per the germline V gene, CDR1 is KGHSH and CDR2 is LQKENI. The CDR3 covers 12 residues. Trimming took 5 bases from V and 10 from J, leaving 9 bases between them.

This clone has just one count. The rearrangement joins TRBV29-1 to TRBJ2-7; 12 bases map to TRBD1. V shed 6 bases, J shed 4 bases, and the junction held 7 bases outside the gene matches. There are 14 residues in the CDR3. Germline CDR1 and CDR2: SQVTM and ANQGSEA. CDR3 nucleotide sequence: TGCAGCGTCGGGGGACAGGGGGCCAAGTACGAGCAGTACTTC. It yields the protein CSVGGQGAKYEQYF.

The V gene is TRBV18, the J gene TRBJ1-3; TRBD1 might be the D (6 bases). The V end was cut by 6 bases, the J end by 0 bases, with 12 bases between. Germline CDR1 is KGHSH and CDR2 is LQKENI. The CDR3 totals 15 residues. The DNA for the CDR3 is TGTGCCAGCTCCCGCGGACAGACCTCTGGAAACACCATATATTTT. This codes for CASSRGQTSGNTIYF.